This TCR beta chain was identified during a study of blood T cells in healthy people across ages. The use of a sample-barcoded 5' primer and a J-beta primer mix characterized a second PCR of about 7 to 12 cycles. TCRdb independently ran MiXCR on the 5' RACE reads; one entry per CDR3 protein. The data contain about 800,000 distinct CDR3 sequences, around 25% of them singletons. V lost 5 bases and J 6 bases, leaving 16 bases between the germline ends. Germline V lookup: CDR1 SGHTA, CDR2 FQGNSA. The CDR3 has 14 residues. Each sample gave at least 6.5 million isolated PBMCs. This sample was also put to use in a study of T cells of mothers and their children. That source adds: RNA was extracted, and all of it went into cDNA synthesis at around 1.5 ug per 15 ul. Slightly higher but non-significant overlap marked related mother-child pairs versus unrelated pairs.

The chain is built from TRBV7-2 and TRBJ1-2; D gene ambiguous. The sequenced sample consisted of blood. The TCR comes from a boy between 10 and 17 years old in good health. The CDR3 bases are TGTGCCAGCAGCCCTGTCCCCCGAGGGAATGGCTACACCTTC. This translates into CASSPVPRGNGYTF.